One and the same sample provided the 26 T cell receptor beta chains below, sequenced in a study of T-cell reconstitution after alpha-beta-depleted transplantation in children. Preparing the TCRbeta library involved the use of unique molecular identifiers. From the PCR reads, TCRdb called clonotypes with MiXCR, one entry per CDR3 protein. This sample carries around 600,000 distinct CDR3 sequences, about 11% of them seen once, and the ten largest clones take less than 5%. Material: PBMCs from the stem cell graft donor, obtained from the stem cell graft. These receptors originate from a human donor who donated a stem cell graft to a child with acute myeloid leukemia.

This clonotype was detected only a few times. The DNA of the CDR3 is TGCGCCAGCAGCCAAGCGAGGAGCTCCTACAATGAGCAGTTCTTC. This translates into CASSQARSSYNEQFF. This chain links TRBV4-3 with TRBJ2-1; D ambiguous. The CDR3 sequence is 15 residues long. Germline assignment: CDR1 LGHNA and CDR2 YSLEER. Trimming left V 1 base short and J 0 bases short, with 7 bases between.

This clonotype was recorded at least ten times. This chain joins TRBV20-1 and TRBJ2-3; 8 nucleotides line up with TRBD2. V lost 3 bases to trimming and J lost 1 base; unmatched junction nucleotides: 9. This CDR3 has 16 residues. Germline lookup yields CDR1 DFQATT and CDR2 SNEGSKA (reference sequence). CDR3 in DNA: TGCAGTGCTAGCCCCGGGAGCGGGGGAGGCACAGATACGCAGTATTTT. The encoded protein is CSASPGSGGGTDTQYF.

There are many counts of this clonotype. The V gene is TRBV12-3 or TRBV12-4, the J gene TRBJ2-5, with 11 bases aligning to TRBD2. Trimming cost V 3 bases and J 1 base; bases outside gene matches: 7. CDR3 length: 17 amino acids. CDR3 sequence: CASSFRSGRAFQETQYF. DNA for the CDR3: TGTGCCAGCAGTTTTCGTAGCGGGAGGGCCTTCCAAGAGACCCAGTACTTC.

This clonotype was found a few times. The rearrangement links TRBV12-3 or TRBV12-4 to TRBJ1-6; 7 positions agree with TRBD1. This CDR3 contains 14 residues. Trimming removed 7 bases from V and 5 bases from J; junction bases left unmatched: 5. The CDR3 DNA reads TGTGCCAGCACCCTCGGACAGGATAATTCACCCCTCCACTTT. Its translation: CASTLGQDNSPLHF.

Regarding this clonotype: Germline is not matched at one junction end, which may reflect a read error. This chain uses TRBV5-1 with TRBJ2-7, with TRBD2 matching over 8 bases. From germline, CDR1 is SGHRS and CDR2 YFSETQ. The CDR3 has 15 residues. CDR3 loop: CASSLAGPSSYERYF. The CDR3 DNA reads TGCGCCAGCAGTTTAGCGGGACCGAGCTCCTACGAGCGGTACTTC. The variable domain in full, completed from reference TRBV5-1 and TRBJ2-7, reads KAGVTQTPRYLIKTRGQQVTLSCSPISGHRSVSWYQQTPGQGLQFLFEYFSETQRNKGNFPGRFSGRQFSNSRSEMNVSTLELGDSALYLCASSLAGPSSYERYFGPGTRLTVT.

In its sample, this clonotype was seen a few times. The chain combines TRBV20-1 with TRBJ2-1; 9 positions agree with TRBD1. Per germline, CDR1 DFQATT and CDR2 SNEGSKA (reference sequence). V lost 0 bases, J lost 8 bases, and 11 bases stayed unmatched. This CDR3 comprises 16 residues. The DNA of the CDR3 is TGCAGTGCTAGAGACCGAACCGGGACAGGGAGCCATGAGCAGTTCTTC. Translation gives CSARDRTGTGSHEQFF.

The CDR3 DNA follows: TGTGCCATCAGTGGGACTAGCGGCAATGAGCAGTTCTTC. This codes for CAISGTSGNEQFF. This chain joins TRBV10-3 and TRBJ2-1; 10 nucleotides line up with TRBD2. This CDR3 spans 13 amino acids. The J segment lost 6 bases and the V segment lost 4 bases, leaving 0 bases of the junction unmatched. CDR1 is ENHRY and CDR2 is SYGVKD in the germline V gene.

This clonotype was seen repeatedly, ten times or more. The chain uses TRBV15 and TRBJ2-1, with 7 bases aligning to TRBD2. Germline CDR1 and CDR2: LNHNV and YYDKDF (reference sequence). The CDR3 sequence is 13 residues long. V was clipped by 1 base and J by 6 bases; unmatched bases: 0. In DNA form, the CDR3 reads TGTGCCACCAGCAGAGGGACTAGCAATGAGCAGTTCTTC. The encoded protein is CATSRGTSNEQFF.

There are a few counts of this clonotype. This rearrangement joins TRBV29-1 to TRBJ2-2; TRBD2 aligns across 11 bases. CDR1 and CDR2 from the germline V gene are SQVTM and ANQGSEA. This CDR3 spans 14 amino acids. The V gene end was trimmed by 6 bases and the J gene end by 5 bases; junction bases not matched to a gene: 5. DNA of the CDR3: TGCAGCGTCCAGAGGACTAGCGGGACCGGGGAGCTGTTTTTT. Translation: CSVQRTSGTGELFF.

Ten or more counts support this clonotype. J is TRBJ2-6 and V is TRBV28; D may be TRBD1 or TRBD2 (5 bases each). The CDR3 runs 14 residues. CDR1 MDHEN and CDR2 SYDVKM come from the germline V gene. Deletions cut 8 bases from V and 0 bases from J, with 8 bases between. The CDR3 reads CASSGSSGANVLTF. The CDR3 region has the DNA TGTGCCAGCTCAGGGAGCTCTGGGGCCAACGTCCTGACTTTC.

Many counts were recorded for this clonotype. V and J are TRBV3-1 and TRBJ2-6, with D uncertain. Trimming removed 2 bases at V and 4 bases at J, with 3 bases between. Germline lookup yields CDR1 LGHDT and CDR2 YNNKEL (reference sequence). The CDR3 is 13 residues long. The CDR3 reads CASSQPGANVLTF. In DNA form, the CDR3 reads TGTGCCAGCAGCCAACCCGGGGCCAACGTCCTGACTTTC.

The CDR3 reads CASSLRTSEGTDTQYF. CDR3 sequence (DNA): TGTGCCAGCAGCTTACGGACTAGCGAGGGGACAGATACGCAGTATTTT. This sequence joins TRBV7-9 and TRBJ2-3, with TRBD2 matching 9 bases. The germline V gene has CDR1 SEHNR and CDR2 FQNEAQ (reference sequence). The CDR3 runs 16 residues. With V trimmed by 2 bases and J by 3 bases, 6 bases remained unmatched.

This clonotype was counted at least ten times. The J gene is TRBJ2-1, the V gene TRBV24-1; D gene unclear. V lost 0 bases and J lost 11, with 10 bases in between. The V gene's germline CDR1 is KGHDR and CDR2 SFDVKD. The CDR3 totals 13 residues. CDR3 sequence (DNA): TGTGCCACCAGTGATTTGAGGCTGGGAAAGCAGTTCTTC. Amino acids: CATSDLRLGKQFF.

This clonotype was picked up a small number of times. Written as DNA, the CDR3 is TGCGCCAGCAGCTTGGTACACGACAATGAGCAGTTCTTC. The encoded protein is CASSLVHDNEQFF. This chain uses TRBV5-1 with TRBJ2-1; D ambiguous. Trimming shortened V by 0 bases and J by 5 bases, and 6 bases separated the two germline ends. Germline values: CDR1 SGHRS, CDR2 YFSETQ. This CDR3 spans 13 amino acids.

This clonotype has only a few counts. The V call is TRBV7-2, the J call TRBJ2-7; D is possibly TRBD2 (5 bases). Deletions cut 7 bases from V and 5 bases from J, with 12 bases between. Germline CDR1 SGHTA, CDR2 FQGNSA. CDR3 length equals 12 residues. The CDR3 DNA sequence: TGTGCCAGCACAAACGCGAGGGACGAGCAGTACTTC. Encoded protein: CASTNARDEQYF.

This clonotype was counted at least ten times. This CDR3 is CSVEDQGLEQYF. CDR3 nucleotides: TGCAGCGTTGAAGATCAAGGGCTCGAGCAGTACTTC. The J gene is TRBJ2-7, the V gene TRBV29-1; D gene unclear. Deletions cut 0 bases from V and 6 bases from J, with 9 bases between. The CDR3 sequence is 12 residues long. Germline V gene sequence: CDR1 SQVTM, CDR2 ANQGSEA.

The rearrangement uses TRBV29-1 and TRBJ1-4; no firm D call. The CDR3 is made up of 10 amino acids. The germline gives CDR1 SQVTM, CDR2 ANQGSEA. The V end was cut by 4 bases, the J end by 7 bases, with 4 bases between. The CDR3 DNA sequence: TGCAGCGTTGGGGTTGAAAAACTGTTTTTT. The encoded protein is CSVGVEKLFF. Supplemented by reference TRBV29-1 and TRBJ1-4, the full variable domain reads SAVISQKPSRDICQRGTSLTIQCQVDSQVTMMFWYRQQPGQSLTLIATANQGSEATYESGFVIDKFPISRPNLTFSTLTVSNMSPEDSSIYLCSVGVEKLFFGSGTQLSVL.

The chain is built from TRBV24-1 and TRBJ1-5; 7 nucleotides agree with TRBD1. Unmatched junction bases numbered 3, after V lost 7 bases and J lost 4 bases. This CDR3 region has 13 residues. Germline values: CDR1 KGHDR, CDR2 SFDVKD. The CDR3 coding sequence is TGTGCCACCAGCAGGGGGAGTAATCAGCCCCAGCATTTT. Protein: CATSRGSNQPQHF.

This clonotype was picked up many times. The genes are TRBV6-5 and TRBJ1-6; D remains unclear. From germline, CDR1 is MNHEY and CDR2 SVGAGI. The CDR3 sequence is 13 residues long. V gave up 0 bases and J gave up 10 bases, with 7 bases separating them. The CDR3 region is CASSYSTTSPLHF. In DNA form, the CDR3 reads TGTGCCAGCAGTTACTCGACGACCTCACCCCTCCACTTT.

This clonotype was detected many times. The V call is TRBV28, the J call TRBJ1-1; tentatively, D is TRBD1 (6 bases). From germline, CDR1 is MDHEN and CDR2 SYDVKM. The V gene lost 3 bases and the J gene lost 2 bases, with 10 bases spanning the gap. The length of the CDR3 is 14 residues. The DNA for the CDR3 is TGTGCCAGCAGTTTTGGGGGGCGCAACACTGAAGCTTTCTTT. Protein sequence: CASSFGGRNTEAFF.

This rearrangement joins TRBV6-1 to TRBJ2-3; 8 nucleotides match TRBD2. J gave up 2 bases and V 8 bases, and 12 bases lay outside the gene matches. The CDR3 totals 16 residues. The V gene's germline CDR1 is MNHNS and CDR2 SASEGT. The CDR3 here is CASPFGGGIVTDTQYF. In DNA form, the CDR3 reads TGTGCCAGCCCCTTCGGGGGGGGAATCGTCACAGATACGCAGTATTTT.

This clonotype came up many times. The rearrangement joins TRBV29-1 to TRBJ2-7, with a tentative D call TRBD1 (5 bases). CDR1 SQVTM and CDR2 ANQGSEA come from the germline V gene. Trimming left V 4 bases short and J 2 bases short, with 9 bases between. This CDR3 has 12 amino acids. CDR3 in amino acids: CSVGRAAYEQYF. The CDR3 nucleotides are TGCAGCGTTGGCAGGGCAGCCTACGAGCAGTACTTC.

The sample holds a few counts of this clonotype. The chain joins TRBV4-3 to TRBJ2-1; D is tentatively TRBD1 or TRBD2 (5 bases each). Germline CDR1 reads LGHNA; CDR2 reads YSLEER. The CDR3 has 15 residues. The germline V and J ends were trimmed by 0 bases and 6 bases, with 12 bases remaining between them. CDR3 sequence: CASSQDEGSGNEQFF. The CDR3 DNA is TGCGCCAGCAGCCAAGATGAGGGGTCGGGCAATGAGCAGTTCTTC.

V and J are TRBV5-5 and TRBJ1-6; 8 bases are a match to TRBD1. There are 13 residues in the CDR3. Germline V gene data show CDR1 as SGHKS and CDR2 as YYEKEE (reference sequence). The J segment lost 10 bases and the V segment lost 3 bases, leaving 3 bases of the junction unmatched. Here the CDR3 reads CASSSQGGSPLHF. CDR3 DNA: TGTGCCAGCAGCTCACAGGGGGGCTCACCCCTCCACTTT.

This clonotype was found a few times. The chain is built from TRBV20-1 and TRBJ1-4; D is uncertain. Trimming took 3 bases from V and 8 from J, leaving 10 bases between them. CDR3 size: 12 residues. Germline CDR1 DFQATT, CDR2 SNEGSKA (reference sequence). The CDR3 reads CSARGPWEKLFF. DNA for the CDR3: TGCAGTGCTAGGGGCCCCTGGGAAAAACTGTTTTTT.

Regarding this clonotype: This clone may be a read error of a much larger clone one base away. The chain joins TRBV5-1 to TRBJ2-3, with 7 bases matching TRBD1. This CDR3 is built from 13 residues. Germline V gene lookup returns CDR1 SGHRS and CDR2 YFSETQ. The CDR3 sequence is CASRTGSGDAQYF. CDR3 nucleotide sequence: TGCGCCAGCAGGACAGGGAGTGGAGATGCGCAGTATTTT.